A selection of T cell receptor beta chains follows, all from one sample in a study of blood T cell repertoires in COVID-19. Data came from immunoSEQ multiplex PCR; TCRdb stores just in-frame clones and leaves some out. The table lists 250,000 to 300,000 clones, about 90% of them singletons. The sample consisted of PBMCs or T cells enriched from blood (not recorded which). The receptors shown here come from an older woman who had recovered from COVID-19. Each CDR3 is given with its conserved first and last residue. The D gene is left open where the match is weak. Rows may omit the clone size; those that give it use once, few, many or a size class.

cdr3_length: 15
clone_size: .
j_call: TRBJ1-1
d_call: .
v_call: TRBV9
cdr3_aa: CASSVAGDLNTEAFF
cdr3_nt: TGTGCCAGCAGCGTAGCGGGAGACCTGAACACTGAAGCTTTCTTT

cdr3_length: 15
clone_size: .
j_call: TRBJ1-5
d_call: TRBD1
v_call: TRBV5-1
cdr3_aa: CASSLGDRGNQPQHF
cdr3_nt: TGCGCCAGCAGCTTAGGAGACAGGGGCAATCAGCCCCAGCATTTT

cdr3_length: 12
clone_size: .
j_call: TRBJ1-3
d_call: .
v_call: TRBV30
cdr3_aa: CAWGQTGNTIYF
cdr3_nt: TGTGCCTGGGGACAGACTGGAAACACCATATATTTT

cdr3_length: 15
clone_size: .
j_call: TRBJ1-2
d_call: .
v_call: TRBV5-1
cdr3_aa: CASSLQVGANYGYTF
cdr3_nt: TGCGCCAGCAGCTTGCAGGTCGGGGCTAACTATGGCTACACCTTC

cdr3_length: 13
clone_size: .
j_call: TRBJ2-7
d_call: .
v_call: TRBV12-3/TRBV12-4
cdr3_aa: CASSFSGTGEQYF
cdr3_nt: TGTGCCAGCAGTTTTTCGGGTACAGGCGAGCAGTACTTC

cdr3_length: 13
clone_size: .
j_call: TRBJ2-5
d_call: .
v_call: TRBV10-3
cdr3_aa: CAIRGLVEETQYF
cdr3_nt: TGTGCCATCAGGGGACTGGTAGAGGAGACCCAGTACTTC

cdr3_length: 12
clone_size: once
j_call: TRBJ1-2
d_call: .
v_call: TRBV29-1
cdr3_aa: CSVTTGIDGYTF
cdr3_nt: TGCAGCGTAACCACAGGGATTGATGGCTACACCTTC

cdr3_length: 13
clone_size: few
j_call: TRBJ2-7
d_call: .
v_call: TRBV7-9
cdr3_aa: CASSFPLTDEQYF
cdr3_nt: TGTGCCAGCAGCTTTCCTCTGACTGACGAGCAGTACTTC

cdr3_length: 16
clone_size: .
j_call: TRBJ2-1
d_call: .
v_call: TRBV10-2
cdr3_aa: CASSEEGTLRYNEQFF
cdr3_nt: TGCGCCAGCAGTGAGGAAGGGACATTAAGGTACAATGAGCAGTTCTTC

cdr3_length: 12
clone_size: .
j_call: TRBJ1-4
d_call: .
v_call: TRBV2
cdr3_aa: CASSGLGAVLFF
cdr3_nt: TGTGCCAGCAGTGGACTAGGGGCTGTACTGTTTTTT

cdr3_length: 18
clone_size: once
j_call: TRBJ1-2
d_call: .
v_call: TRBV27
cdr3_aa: CASSLSRDTALWGDGYTF
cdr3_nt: TGTGCCAGCAGTTTGTCTCGGGACACCGCCTTGTGGGGAGATGGCTACACCTTC

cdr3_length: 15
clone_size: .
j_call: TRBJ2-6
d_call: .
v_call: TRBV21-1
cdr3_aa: CASNQDSSGANVLTF
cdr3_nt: TGTGCCAGTAACCAAGACAGTTCTGGGGCCAACGTCCTGACTTTC

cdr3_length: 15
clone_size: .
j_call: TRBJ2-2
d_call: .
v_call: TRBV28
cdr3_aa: CASLPGAMNTGELFF
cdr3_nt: TGTGCCAGCCTTCCTGGGGCAATGAACACCGGGGAGCTGTTTTTT

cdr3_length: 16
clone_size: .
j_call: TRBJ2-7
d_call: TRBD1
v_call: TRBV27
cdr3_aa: CASSLSRDRSSYEQYF
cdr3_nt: TGTGCCAGCAGTTTATCAAGGGACAGAAGCTCCTACGAGCAGTACTTC

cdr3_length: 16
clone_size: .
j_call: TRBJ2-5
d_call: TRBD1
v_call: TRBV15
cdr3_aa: CATSRDVAGGTETQYF
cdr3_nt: TGTGCCACCAGCAGAGATGTCGCAGGGGGAACAGAGACCCAGTACTTC

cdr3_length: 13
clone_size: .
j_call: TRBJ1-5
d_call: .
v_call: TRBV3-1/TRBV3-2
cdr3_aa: CASSQGGEQPQHF
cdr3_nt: TGTGCCAGCAGCCAAGGTGGAGAACAGCCCCAGCATTTT

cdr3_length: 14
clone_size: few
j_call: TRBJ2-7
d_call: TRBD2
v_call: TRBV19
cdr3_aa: CASNSGGPTYEQYF
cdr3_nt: TGTGCCAGTAATTCGGGGGGGCCGACCTACGAGCAGTACTTC

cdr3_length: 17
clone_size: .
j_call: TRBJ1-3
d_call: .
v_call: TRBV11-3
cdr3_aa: CASSLEGENASGNTIYF
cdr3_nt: TGTGCCAGCAGCTTAGAGGGCGAAAATGCCTCTGGAAACACCATATATTTT

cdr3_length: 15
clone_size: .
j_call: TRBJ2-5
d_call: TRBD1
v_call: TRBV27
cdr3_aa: CASSSNGQGQETQYF
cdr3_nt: TGTGCCAGCAGTTCAAACGGACAGGGACAAGAGACCCAGTACTTC

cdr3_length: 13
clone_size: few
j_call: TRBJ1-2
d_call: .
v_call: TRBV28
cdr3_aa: CAGGGNSFYGYTF
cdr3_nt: TGTGCCGGGGGGGGAAACTCCTTCTATGGCTACACCTTC

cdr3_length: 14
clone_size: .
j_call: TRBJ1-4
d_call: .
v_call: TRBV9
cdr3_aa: CASSVAGGNEKLFF
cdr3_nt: TGTGCCAGCAGCGTAGCGGGAGGGAATGAAAAACTGTTTTTT

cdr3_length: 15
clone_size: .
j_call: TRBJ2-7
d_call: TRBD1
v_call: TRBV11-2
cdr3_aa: CASSSAGTGGDEQYF
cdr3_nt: TGTGCCAGCAGTTCCGCCGGGACAGGGGGTGACGAGCAGTACTTC

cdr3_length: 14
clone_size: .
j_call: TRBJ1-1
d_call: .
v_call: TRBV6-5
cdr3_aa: CAGGYKMMNTEAFF
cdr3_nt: TGTGCCGGCGGATACAAAATGATGAACACTGAAGCTTTCTTT

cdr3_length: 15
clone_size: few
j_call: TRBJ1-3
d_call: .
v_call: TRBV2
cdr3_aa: CASSVRGLTGNTIYF
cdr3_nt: TGTGCCAGCAGTGTCCGGGGCCTAACAGGGAACACCATATATTTT

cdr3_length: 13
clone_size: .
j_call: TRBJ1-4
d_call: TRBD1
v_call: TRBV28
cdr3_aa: CAIEGARGEKLFF
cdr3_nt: TGTGCCATAGAGGGGGCGCGAGGTGAAAAACTGTTTTTT

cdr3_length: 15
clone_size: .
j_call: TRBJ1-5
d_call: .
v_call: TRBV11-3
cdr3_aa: CASSLGGPSNQPQHF
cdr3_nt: TGTGCCAGCAGCTTAGGGGGCCCAAGCAATCAGCCCCAGCATTTT

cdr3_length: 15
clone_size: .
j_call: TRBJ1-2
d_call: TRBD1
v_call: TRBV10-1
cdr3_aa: CARTKPGQANYGYTF
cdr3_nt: TGCGCCAGAACTAAACCGGGACAGGCTAACTATGGCTACACCTTC

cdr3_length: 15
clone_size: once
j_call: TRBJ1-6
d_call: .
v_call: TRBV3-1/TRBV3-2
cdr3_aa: CASSQPPVANSPLHF
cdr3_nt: TGTGCCAGCAGCCAGCCGCCGGTAGCTAATTCACCCCTCCACTTT

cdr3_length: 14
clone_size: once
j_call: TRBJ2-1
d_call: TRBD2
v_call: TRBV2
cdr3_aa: CASSDRLAGRIEFF
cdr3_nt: TGTGCCAGCAGTGACCGACTAGCGGGGCGAATAGAGTTCTTC